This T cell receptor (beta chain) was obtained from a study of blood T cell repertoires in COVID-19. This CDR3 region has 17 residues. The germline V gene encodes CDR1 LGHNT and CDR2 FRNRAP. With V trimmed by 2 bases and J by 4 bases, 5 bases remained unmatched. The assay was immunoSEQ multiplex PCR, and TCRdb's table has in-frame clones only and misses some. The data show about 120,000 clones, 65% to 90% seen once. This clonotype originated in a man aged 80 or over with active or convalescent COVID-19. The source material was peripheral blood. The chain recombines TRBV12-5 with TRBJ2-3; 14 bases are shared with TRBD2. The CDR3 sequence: CASGLRGLAGAPDTQYF. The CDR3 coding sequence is TGTGCTAGTGGTTTGCGGGGACTAGCGGGAGCACCAGATACGCAGTATTTT.